Shown below are 30 T cell receptor beta chains from a single sample sequenced in a study of persistence of HIV-infected CD4 T cells. Sequencing used immunoSEQ version 4 in survey mode. Generated by immunoSEQ multiplex PCR, the TCRdb table keeps only in-frame clones and is missing some. The sample shows about 41,000 clones, more than 75% of them seen only once. Antigen specificity for these receptors is unknown. Overlapping HIV-1 Gag 15-mer peptides at 0.8 to 1 ug per peptide per mL were used. Memory cells lacking CD40L and CD69 with high CD45RO were sorted. The specimen comprised CD4+ T cells sorted from PBMCs after approximately 20-hour stimulation, sampled from a patient who received antiretroviral therapy. The receptors originated from an adult man with HIV who was CMV-seropositive.

V is TRBV7-9 and J is TRBJ1-4; 8 bases match TRBD1. The germline V gene has CDR1 SEHNR and CDR2 FQNEAQ (reference sequence). This CDR3 has 15 amino acids. V was pared by 2 bases and J by 4 bases, with 3 bases of the junction left unmatched. CDR3 residues: CASSLTGQDNEKLFF. Written as DNA, the CDR3 is TGTGCCAGCAGCTTAACGGGACAGGATAATGAAAAACTGTTTTTT.

This sequence joins TRBV6-5 and TRBJ1-5; perhaps TRBD1 as D (6 bases). This CDR3 has 14 residues. Germline CDR1 MNHEY, CDR2 SVGAGI. Trimming stripped 7 bases from V and 3 bases from J, with 13 bases between. CDR3 nucleotide sequence: TGTGCCAGCACGGGGCAGGGGTACAATCAGCCCCAGCATTTT. Protein sequence: CASTGQGYNQPQHF.

The chain recombines TRBV14 with TRBJ1-1, with D unresolved. Trimming took off 0 bases at V and 1 base at J, with 3 bases between the two ends. CDR3 length: 13 amino acids. Germline V lookup: CDR1 SGHDN, CDR2 FVKESK. The CDR3 loop reads CASSQDRNTEAFF. The CDR3 bases are TGTGCCAGCAGCCAAGATAGGAACACTGAAGCTTTCTTT.

V gene TRBV20-1 combines with J gene TRBJ1-4, with no clear D. V was shortened by 3 bases and J by 4 bases, with 9 bases between the two germline ends. This CDR3 is 13 amino acids long. Germline values: CDR1 DFQATT, CDR2 SNEGSKA (reference sequence). CDR3 residues: CSASRQVNEKLFF. In DNA, the CDR3 is TGCAGTGCTAGTCGGCAGGTTAATGAAAAACTGTTTTTT.

The CDR3 coding sequence is TGTGCCTGGAGTGTGGGCACCTCGAACACTGAAGCTTTCTTT. This sequence encodes CAWSVGTSNTEAFF. The chain uses TRBV30 and TRBJ1-1; D is ambiguous. Looked up from germline, CDR1 is GTSNPN and CDR2 is SVGIG (reference sequence). V was pared by 0 bases and J by 1 base, with 9 bases between. The CDR3 is 14 amino acids.

On this clone itself: A junction end diverges from the germline sequence, so it may reflect a read error. This sequence joins TRBV2 and TRBJ1-1; 8 nucleotides match TRBD1. Germline CDR1 SNHLY, CDR2 FYNNEI. The CDR3 length is 12 residues. CDR3 in DNA: TGTGCCAGCAGTCCCCTGGACAGGGCGGTCCGTTTT. It is translated as CASSPLDRAVRF.

The genes are TRBV15 and TRBJ2-1; 9 bases are shared with TRBD1. The ends lost 2 bases at V and 6 bases at J; junction bases unmatched: 5. This CDR3 is built from 15 residues. The germline V gene has CDR1 LNHNV and CDR2 YYDKDF (reference sequence). DNA for the CDR3: TGTGCCACCAGCAGATGGGGACAGGGTGGCAATGAGCAGTTCTTC. This gives the protein CATSRWGQGGNEQFF.

V usage is TRBV30 and J usage is TRBJ1-5; TRBD1 agrees at 7 bases. CDR1 and CDR2 from the germline V gene are GTSNPN and SVGIG (reference sequence). The CDR3 extends over 15 amino acids. V shed 0 bases, J shed 6 bases, and the junction held 8 bases outside the gene matches. Here the CDR3 DNA reads TGTGCCTGGAGTGTTAGAGGGGGCCTTGGTCAGCCCCAGCATTTT. It is translated as CAWSVRGGLGQPQHF.

The chain employs TRBV6-5 and TRBJ1-6, with D unclear. The V gene lost 8 bases and the J gene lost 7 bases, with 12 bases spanning the gap. CDR1 is MNHEY, CDR2 SVGAGI, per germline. The CDR3 covers 13 residues. The CDR3 bases are TGTGCCAGCCGGTCGGTCCTCAATTCACCCCTCCACTTT. This sequence encodes CASRSVLNSPLHF.

There are a few counts of this clone. V is TRBV7-2 and J is TRBJ2-2, with D possibly TRBD2 on 6 matching bases. The germline V gene encodes CDR1 SGHTA and CDR2 FQGNSA. Trimming cost V 8 bases and J 2 bases, with 21 bases left between them. This CDR3 spans 17 amino acids. CDR3 nucleotide sequence: TGTGCCAGCGGGTGGTTCCGGGACTTTTCTAACACCGGGGAGCTGTTTTTT. This encodes CASGWFRDFSNTGELFF.

The chain joins TRBV3-1 (or the pseudogene TRBV3-2) to TRBJ2-1; TRBD2 aligns across 8 bases. The junction had 17 bases not matched to a gene; V was cut back by 4 bases and J by 12 bases. CDR3 size: 16 residues. Germline V gene data show CDR1 as LGHDT and CDR2 as YNNKEL (reference sequence). The CDR3 DNA reads TGTGCCAGCAGCCTCCTCAGGGAAACTAGCGGCAAAGGGCAGTTCTTC. Protein: CASSLLRETSGKGQFF.

Notes on this clone: The sample has other DNA sequences that encode this CDR3 too. The chain recombines TRBV9 with TRBJ2-1; 10 bases align to TRBD2. In germline, CDR1 is SGDLS, CDR2 YYNGEE. CDR3 size: 15 residues. V lost 0 bases to trimming and J lost 7 bases; unmatched junction nucleotides: 4. CDR3 amino acids: CASSVGLAGVNEQFF. CDR3 nucleotide sequence: TGTGCCAGCAGCGTAGGTCTAGCGGGAGTTAATGAGCAGTTCTTC.

The rearrangement links TRBV6-1 to TRBJ2-2, with 10 bases lining up with TRBD2. Germline V CDR1 and CDR2: MNHNS, SASEGT. The CDR3 has 17 amino acids. V trimming: 0 bases; J trimming: 9 bases; junction bases outside the gene matches: 10. This CDR3 reads CASSEAQFLAGVRELFF. The CDR3 bases are TGTGCCAGCAGTGAAGCGCAATTTCTAGCGGGAGTCCGGGAGCTGTTTTTT.

The chain recombines TRBV18 with TRBJ2-1; TRBD2 agrees at 10 bases. With V trimmed by 4 bases and J by 6 bases, 0 bases remained unmatched. This CDR3 comprises 13 residues. Germline V gene sequence: CDR1 KGHSH, CDR2 LQKENI. CDR3 amino acids: CASSRLAGNEQFF. The CDR3 DNA follows: TGTGCCAGCTCACGACTAGCGGGCAATGAGCAGTTCTTC.

There are a few counts of this clone. V gene TRBV12-2 combines with J gene TRBJ2-5; the listed D gene, TRBD1, was not tested against the DNA. TRBV12-2 is a documented pseudogene. This CDR3 has 16 amino acids. The CDR3 protein is CASRLVQGIPQETQYF. CDR3 DNA: TGTGCAAGTCGCTTAGTACAGGGGATCCCTCAAGAGACCCAGTACTTC.

The CDR3 spells CASSFHDSGRAYEQYF. The CDR3 DNA follows: TGTGCCAGCAGTTTCCACGACTCAGGGAGAGCCTACGAGCAGTACTTC. The chain couples TRBV27 to TRBJ2-7; D is perhaps TRBD1 or TRBD2 (5 bases each). Between the trimmed V and J ends, which lost 3 bases and 2 bases, there was a span of 17 bases. Germline V lookup: CDR1 MNHEY, CDR2 SMNVEV (reference sequence). The CDR3 extends over 16 amino acids.

V is TRBV5-1 and J is TRBJ1-1; tentatively, D is TRBD1 (5 bases). The CDR3 spans 13 residues. Trimming left V 4 bases short and J 4 bases short, with 11 bases between. Germline V CDR1 and CDR2: SGHRS, YFSETQ. CDR3 amino acids: CASSPGGSTEAFF. As DNA, the CDR3 is TGCGCCAGCAGCCCCGGGGGTAGCACTGAAGCTTTCTTT.

Only one count was recorded for this clone. This chain uses TRBV11-3 with TRBJ2-7, with no clear D. Germline assignment: CDR1 SGHNT and CDR2 YENEEA. CDR3 length: 13 residues. V was cut by 5 bases and J by 4 bases, with 12 bases left in between. CDR3 DNA sequence: TGTGCCAGCAGCCTGGCCTTTAGGTACGAGCAGTACTTC. It codes for CASSLAFRYEQYF.

This clone has just one count. The chain carries TRBV18 and TRBJ2-5; 9 nucleotides match TRBD2. Germline assignment: CDR1 KGHSH and CDR2 LQKENI. The CDR3 loop spans 16 amino acids. V lost 1 base to trimming and J lost 2 bases; unmatched junction nucleotides: 5. The CDR3 here is CASSPLGTSRQETQYF. CDR3 in DNA: TGTGCCAGCTCACCACTAGGGACTAGCAGACAAGAGACCCAGTACTTC.

V and J are TRBV4-3 and TRBJ1-1; TRBD1 is a possible D gene (6 bases). Germline-derived CDR1 and CDR2 are LGHNA and YSLEER. V dropped 4 bases and J dropped 7 bases, with 19 bases sitting between them. The CDR3 runs to 15 residues. The CDR3 here is CASSPSYRVPNEAFF. Written as DNA, the CDR3 is TGCGCCAGCAGCCCTTCCTACAGGGTCCCTAATGAAGCTTTCTTT.

The DNA for the CDR3 is TGTGCCAGCAGTCCGGGCGTGAGAGTGCCCCAGTACTTC. Translating gives CASSPGVRVPQYF. The chain uses TRBV27 and TRBJ2-5; D is uncertain. Trimming took 5 bases from V and 9 from J, leaving 16 bases between them. The germline V gene has CDR1 MNHEY and CDR2 SMNVEV (reference sequence). The CDR3 is 13 amino acids.

V usage is TRBV29-1 and J usage is TRBJ1-2; D may be TRBD1 (5 bases). Germline CDR1 SQVTM, CDR2 ANQGSEA. The CDR3 sequence is 15 residues long. V was cut by 5 bases and J by 4 bases, with 20 bases left in between. DNA for the CDR3: TGCAGCGTTTCTTCTCAGGGTTTAGGGTCCTATGGCTACACCTTC. Protein: CSVSSQGLGSYGYTF.

V usage is TRBV10-1 and J usage is TRBJ2-3, with D perhaps TRBD2 (6 bases). The V gene lost 5 bases and the J gene lost 2 bases, with 14 bases spanning the gap. Germline V gives CDR1 WNHNN, CDR2 SYGVQD (reference sequence). This CDR3 spans 15 amino acids. In nucleotides, the CDR3 is TGCGCCAGCAGTCCGGGGGACTTATTCACAGATACGCAGTATTTT. Encoded protein: CASSPGDLFTDTQYF.

This chain links TRBV27 with TRBJ2-1; unclear D gene. Germline lookup yields CDR1 MNHEY and CDR2 SMNVEV (reference sequence). CDR3 size: 17 residues. Trimming removed 4 bases from V and 7 bases from J, with 23 bases in between. The CDR3 DNA sequence: TGTGCCAGCAGTTACCACCGGCCGGGTTCTAGTTATAATGAGCAGTTCTTC. This translates into CASSYHRPGSSYNEQFF.

The rearrangement joins TRBV10-3 to TRBJ2-7; 11 bases agree with TRBD2. The germline V gene has CDR1 ENHRY and CDR2 SYGVKD. CDR3 length: 14 amino acids. Unmatched junction bases numbered 5, after V lost 6 bases and J lost 4 bases. The CDR3 sequence is CAISSSGRNYEQYF. The CDR3 nucleotides are TGTGCCATCAGCTCTAGCGGGAGGAATTACGAGCAGTACTTC.

This chain links TRBV27 with TRBJ1-4, with TRBD1 matching 8 bases. Germline V gives CDR1 MNHEY, CDR2 SMNVEV (reference sequence). Trimming cost V 6 bases and J 8 bases; bases outside gene matches: 14. This CDR3 region has 16 residues. CDR3 loop: CASSPLGGQGWEKLFF. The CDR3 DNA is TGTGCCAGCAGCCCCCTCGGAGGACAGGGATGGGAAAAACTGTTTTTT.

This chain uses TRBV10-3 with TRBJ2-1; TRBD1 aligns across 7 bases. The CDR3 contains 16 residues. CDR1 is ENHRY and CDR2 is SYGVKD in the germline V gene. With 4 bases clipped from V and 1 base from J, the junction kept 7 bases outside the gene matches. As DNA, the CDR3 is TGTGCCATCAGTGGGGCGACAGGGCGTTCCTACAATGAGCAGTTCTTC. Translation gives CAISGATGRSYNEQFF.

The rearrangement joins TRBV11-3 to TRBJ2-1; D is undetermined. The CDR3 is made up of 14 amino acids. In germline, CDR1 is SGHNT, CDR2 YENEEA. V was pared by 0 bases and J by 5 bases, with 8 bases between. CDR3 protein: CASSLDGVNNEQFF. The CDR3 coding sequence is TGTGCCAGCAGCTTAGATGGGGTTAACAATGAGCAGTTCTTC.

This chain links TRBV19 with TRBJ1-6, with D perhaps TRBD1 (5 bases). The CDR3 has 16 amino acids. The germline V gene has CDR1 LNHDA and CDR2 SQIVND (reference sequence). V lost 5 bases and J lost 1, with 12 bases in between. This chain's CDR3 is CASSVQGASYNSPLHF. The CDR3 nucleotides are TGTGCCAGTAGTGTCCAAGGGGCGTCCTATAATTCACCCCTCCACTTT.

The chain employs TRBV28 and TRBJ2-7, with D perhaps being TRBD1 or TRBD2 (5 bases each). V lost 6 bases and J lost 11, with 17 bases in between. This CDR3 contains 12 residues. The germline V gene encodes CDR1 MDHEN and CDR2 SYDVKM. Written as DNA, the CDR3 is TGTGCCAGCAGCCTTGGGGACGGAAAAAAGTACTTC. Translated: CASSLGDGKKYF.